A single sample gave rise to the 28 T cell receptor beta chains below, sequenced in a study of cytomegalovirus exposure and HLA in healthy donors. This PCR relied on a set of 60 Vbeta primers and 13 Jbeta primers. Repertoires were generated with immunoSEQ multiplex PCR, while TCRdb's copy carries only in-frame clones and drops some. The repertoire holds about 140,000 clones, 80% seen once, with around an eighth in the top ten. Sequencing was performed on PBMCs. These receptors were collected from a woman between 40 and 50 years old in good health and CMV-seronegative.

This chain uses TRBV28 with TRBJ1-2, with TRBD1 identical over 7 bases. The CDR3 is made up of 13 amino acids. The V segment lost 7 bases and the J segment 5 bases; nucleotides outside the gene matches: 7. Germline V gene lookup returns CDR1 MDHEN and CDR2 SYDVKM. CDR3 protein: CASTQTGEYGYTF. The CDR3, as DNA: TGTGCCAGCACCCAAACAGGGGAATATGGCTACACCTTC.

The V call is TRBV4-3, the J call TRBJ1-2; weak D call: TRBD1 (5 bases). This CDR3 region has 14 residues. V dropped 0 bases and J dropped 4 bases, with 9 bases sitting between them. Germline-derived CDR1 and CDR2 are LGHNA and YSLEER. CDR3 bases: TGCGCCAGCAGCCAAGATTGGGGGGGCTATGGCTACACCTTC. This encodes CASSQDWGGYGYTF.

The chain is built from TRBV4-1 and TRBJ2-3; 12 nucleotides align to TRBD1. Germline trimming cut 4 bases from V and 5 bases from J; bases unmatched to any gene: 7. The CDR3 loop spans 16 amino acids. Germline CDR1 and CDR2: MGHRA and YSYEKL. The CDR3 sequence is CASSPGQGAWVDTQYF. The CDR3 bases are TGCGCCAGCAGCCCGGGACAGGGGGCATGGGTAGATACGCAGTATTTT.

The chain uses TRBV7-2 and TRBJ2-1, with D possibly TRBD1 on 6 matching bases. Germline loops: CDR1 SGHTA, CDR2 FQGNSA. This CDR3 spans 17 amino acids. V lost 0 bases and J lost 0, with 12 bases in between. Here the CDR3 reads CASSLAVTGISYNEQFF. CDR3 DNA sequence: TGTGCCAGCAGCTTAGCCGTAACAGGGATCTCCTACAATGAGCAGTTCTTC.

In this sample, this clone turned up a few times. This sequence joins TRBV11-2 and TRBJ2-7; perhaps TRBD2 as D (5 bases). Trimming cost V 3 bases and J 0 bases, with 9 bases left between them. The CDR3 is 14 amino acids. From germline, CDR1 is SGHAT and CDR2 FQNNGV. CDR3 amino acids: CASSFRTHSYEQYF. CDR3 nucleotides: TGTGCCAGCAGCTTCAGGACTCACTCCTACGAGCAGTACTTC.

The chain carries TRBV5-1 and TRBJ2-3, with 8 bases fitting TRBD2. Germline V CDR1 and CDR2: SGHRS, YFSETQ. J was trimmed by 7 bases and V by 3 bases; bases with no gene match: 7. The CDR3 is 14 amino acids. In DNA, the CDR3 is TGCGCCAGCAGCTCCCCGCGGGGGGCACATACGCAGTATTTT. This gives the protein CASSSPRGAHTQYF.

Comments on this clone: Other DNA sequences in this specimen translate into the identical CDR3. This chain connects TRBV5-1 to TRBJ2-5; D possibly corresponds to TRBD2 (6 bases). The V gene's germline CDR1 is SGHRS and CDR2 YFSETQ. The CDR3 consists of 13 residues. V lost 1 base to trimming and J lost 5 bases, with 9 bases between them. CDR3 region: CASSLTGVETQYF. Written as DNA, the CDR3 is TGCGCCAGCAGCTTGACGGGAGTGGAGACCCAGTACTTC.

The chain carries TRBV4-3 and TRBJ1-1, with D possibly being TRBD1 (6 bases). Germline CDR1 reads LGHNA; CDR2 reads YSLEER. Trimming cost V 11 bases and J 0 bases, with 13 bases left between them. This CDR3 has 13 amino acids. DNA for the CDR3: TGCGCCTCGTCGGACAGCTTGAACACTGAAGCTTTCTTT. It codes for CASSDSLNTEAFF.

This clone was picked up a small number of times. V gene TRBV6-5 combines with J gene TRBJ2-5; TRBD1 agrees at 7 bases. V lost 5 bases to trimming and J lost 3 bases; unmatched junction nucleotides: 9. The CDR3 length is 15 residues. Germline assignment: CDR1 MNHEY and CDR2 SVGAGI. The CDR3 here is CASSPTTQGEETQYF. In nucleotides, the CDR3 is TGTGCCAGCAGTCCAACCACCCAGGGGGAAGAGACCCAGTACTTC.

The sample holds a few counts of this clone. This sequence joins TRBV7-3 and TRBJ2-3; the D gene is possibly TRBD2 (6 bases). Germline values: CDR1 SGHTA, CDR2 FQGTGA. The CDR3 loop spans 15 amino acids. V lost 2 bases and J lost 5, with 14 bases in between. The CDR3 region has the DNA TGTGCCAGCAGCTTATTGGGAGGCGGAAGAGATACGCAGTATTTT. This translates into CASSLLGGGRDTQYF.

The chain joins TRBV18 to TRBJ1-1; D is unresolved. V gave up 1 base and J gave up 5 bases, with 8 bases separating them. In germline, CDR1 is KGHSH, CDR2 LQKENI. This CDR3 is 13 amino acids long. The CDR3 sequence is CASSPHADTEAFF. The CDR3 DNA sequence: TGTGCCAGCTCACCACACGCAGATACTGAAGCTTTCTTT. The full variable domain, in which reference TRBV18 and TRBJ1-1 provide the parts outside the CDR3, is NAGVMQNPRHLVRRRGQEARLRCSPMKGHSHVYWYRQLPEEGLKFMVYLQKENIIDESGMPKERFSAEFPKEGPSILRIQQVVRGDSAAYFCASSPHADTEAFFGQGTRLTVV.

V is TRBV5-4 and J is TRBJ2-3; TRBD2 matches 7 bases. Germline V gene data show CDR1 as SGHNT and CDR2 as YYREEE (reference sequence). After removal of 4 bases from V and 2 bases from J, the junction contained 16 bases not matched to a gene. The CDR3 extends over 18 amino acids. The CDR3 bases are TGTGCCAGCAGCGTGTCCCCCTTGCCTAGCGGTAACACAGATACGCAGTATTTT. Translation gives CASSVSPLPSGNTDTQYF.

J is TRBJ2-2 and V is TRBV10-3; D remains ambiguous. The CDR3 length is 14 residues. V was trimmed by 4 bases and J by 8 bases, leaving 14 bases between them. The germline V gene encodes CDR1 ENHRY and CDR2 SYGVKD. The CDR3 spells CAISGGGNYGELFF. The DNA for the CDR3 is TGTGCCATCAGTGGTGGTGGAAACTATGGGGAGCTGTTTTTT.

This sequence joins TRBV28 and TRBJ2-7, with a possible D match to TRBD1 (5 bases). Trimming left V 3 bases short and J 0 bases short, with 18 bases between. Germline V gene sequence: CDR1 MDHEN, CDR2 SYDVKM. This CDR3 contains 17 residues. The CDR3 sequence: CASSFFGVTASSYEQYF. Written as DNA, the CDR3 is TGTGCCAGCAGTTTTTTCGGTGTGACAGCGAGCTCCTACGAGCAGTACTTC. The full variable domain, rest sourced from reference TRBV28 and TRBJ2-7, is DVKVTQSSRYLVKRTGEKVFLECVQDMDHENMFWYRQDPGLGLRLIYFSYDVKMKEKGDIPEGYSVSREKKERFSLILESASTNQTSMYLCASSFFGVTASSYEQYFGPGTRLTVT.

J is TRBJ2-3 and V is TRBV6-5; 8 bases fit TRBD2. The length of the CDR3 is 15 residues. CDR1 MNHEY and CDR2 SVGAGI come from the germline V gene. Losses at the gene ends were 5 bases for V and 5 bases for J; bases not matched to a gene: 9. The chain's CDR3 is CASSRAGDPGDTQYF. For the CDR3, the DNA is TGTGCCAGCAGTAGAGCGGGGGACCCCGGAGATACGCAGTATTTT.

CDR3 coding DNA: TGTGCCAGCAGCCCGCTAGCGGGAGGCGTCTACAATGAGCAGTTCTTC. Translation gives CASSPLAGGVYNEQFF. The rearrangement joins TRBV11-2 to TRBJ2-1, with 11 bases that match TRBD2. The J segment lost 3 bases and the V segment lost 5 bases, leaving 6 bases of the junction unmatched. The CDR3 has 16 residues. Germline lookup yields CDR1 SGHAT and CDR2 FQNNGV.

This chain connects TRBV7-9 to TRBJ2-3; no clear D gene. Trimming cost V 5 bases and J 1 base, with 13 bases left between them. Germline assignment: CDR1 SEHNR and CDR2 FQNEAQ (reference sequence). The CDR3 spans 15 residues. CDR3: CASSPVSAGTDTQYF. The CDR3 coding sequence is TGTGCCAGCAGCCCCGTGAGCGCGGGCACAGATACGCAGTATTTT.

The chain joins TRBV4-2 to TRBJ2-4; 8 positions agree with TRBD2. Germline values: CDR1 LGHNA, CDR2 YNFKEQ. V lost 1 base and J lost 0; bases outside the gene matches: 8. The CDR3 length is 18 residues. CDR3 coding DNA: TGTGCCAGCAGCCAAGTCACTAGCGGACTTATAGCCAAAAACATTCAGTACTTC. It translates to CASSQVTSGLIAKNIQYF.

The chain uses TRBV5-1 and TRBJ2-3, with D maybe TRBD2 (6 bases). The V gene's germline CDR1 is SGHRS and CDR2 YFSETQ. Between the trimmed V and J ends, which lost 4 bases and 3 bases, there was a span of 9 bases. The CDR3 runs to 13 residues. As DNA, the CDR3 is TGCGCCAGCAGCCCGACTAGTACAGATACGCAGTATTTT. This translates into CASSPTSTDTQYF.

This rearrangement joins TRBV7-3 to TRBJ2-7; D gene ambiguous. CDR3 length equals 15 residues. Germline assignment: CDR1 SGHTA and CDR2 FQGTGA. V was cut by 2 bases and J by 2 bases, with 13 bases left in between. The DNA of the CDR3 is TGTGCCAGCAGCTTATCTTCTGGCAGAACCTACGAGCAGTACTTC. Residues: CASSLSSGRTYEQYF.

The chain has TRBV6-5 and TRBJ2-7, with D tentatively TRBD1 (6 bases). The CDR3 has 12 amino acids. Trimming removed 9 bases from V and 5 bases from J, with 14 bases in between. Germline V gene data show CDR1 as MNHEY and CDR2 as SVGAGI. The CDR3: CASFQQGHEQYF. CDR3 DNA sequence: TGTGCCAGTTTCCAACAGGGCCACGAGCAGTACTTC.

The CDR3 is CASKKGRAQGTNTEAFF. The CDR3 region has the DNA TGCGCCAGCAAAAAGGGTCGGGCACAGGGGACAAACACTGAAGCTTTCTTT. The chain combines TRBV4-1 with TRBJ1-1, with 7 nucleotides matching TRBD1. J lost 2 bases, V lost 7 bases, and 16 bases had no gene match. The CDR3 is 17 amino acids. Germline V gene lookup returns CDR1 MGHRA and CDR2 YSYEKL.

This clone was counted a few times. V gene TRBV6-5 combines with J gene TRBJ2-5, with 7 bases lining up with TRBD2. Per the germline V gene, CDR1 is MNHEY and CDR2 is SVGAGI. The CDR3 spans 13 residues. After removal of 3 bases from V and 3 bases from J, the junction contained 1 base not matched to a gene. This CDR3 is CASSYLAEETQYF. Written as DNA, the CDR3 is TGTGCCAGCAGTTATCTAGCGGAAGAGACCCAGTACTTC.

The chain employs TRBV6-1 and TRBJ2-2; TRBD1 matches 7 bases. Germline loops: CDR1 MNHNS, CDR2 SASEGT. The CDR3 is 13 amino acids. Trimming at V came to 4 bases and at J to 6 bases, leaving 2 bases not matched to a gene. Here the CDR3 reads CASSGTGAGELFF. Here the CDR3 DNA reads TGTGCCAGCAGTGGAACAGGGGCCGGGGAGCTGTTTTTT.

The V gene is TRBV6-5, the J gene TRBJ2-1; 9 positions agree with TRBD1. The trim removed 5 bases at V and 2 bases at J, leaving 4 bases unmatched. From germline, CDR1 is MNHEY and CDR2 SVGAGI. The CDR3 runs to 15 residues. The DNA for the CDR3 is TGTGCCAGCAGTCACAGACAGGGGGCCTACAATGAGCAGTTCTTC. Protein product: CASSHRQGAYNEQFF.

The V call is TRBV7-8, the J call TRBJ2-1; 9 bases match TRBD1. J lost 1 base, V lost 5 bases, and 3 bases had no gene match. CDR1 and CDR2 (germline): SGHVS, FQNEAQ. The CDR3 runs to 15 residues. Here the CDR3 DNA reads TGTGCCAGCAGCCTGGACAGGGGATCCTACAATGAGCAGTTCTTC. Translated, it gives CASSLDRGSYNEQFF.

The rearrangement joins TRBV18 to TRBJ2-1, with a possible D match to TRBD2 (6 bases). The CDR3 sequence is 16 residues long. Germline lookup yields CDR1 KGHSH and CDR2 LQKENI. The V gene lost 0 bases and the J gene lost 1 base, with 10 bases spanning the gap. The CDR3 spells CASSPPLRDSYNEQFF. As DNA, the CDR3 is TGTGCCAGCTCACCACCGTTGCGGGATTCCTACAATGAGCAGTTCTTC.

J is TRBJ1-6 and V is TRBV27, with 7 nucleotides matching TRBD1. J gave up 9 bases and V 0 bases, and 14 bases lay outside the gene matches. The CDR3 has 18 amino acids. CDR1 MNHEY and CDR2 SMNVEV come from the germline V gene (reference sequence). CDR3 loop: CASSLSITEGAYRSPLHF. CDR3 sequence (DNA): TGTGCCAGCAGTTTATCGATAACGGAGGGGGCTTATCGTTCACCCCTCCACTTT.